This T cell receptor (beta chain) was identified in a study of T-cell reconstitution after alpha-beta-depleted transplantation in children. This CDR3 comprises 15 residues. Trimming took 1 base from V and 8 from J; bases not matched to a gene: 2. Germline-derived CDR1 and CDR2 are KGHSH and LQKENI. This clonotype was seen more than once but under ten times. Unique molecular identifiers were used to barcode this TCRbeta library. MiXCR, run by TCRdb on the PCR reads, gives a single entry per CDR3 protein. This table has approximately 400,000 distinct CDR3 sequences, roughly 10% appearing once. The source material was PBMCs from the stem cell graft donor, sampled from the stem cell graft. This chain connects TRBV18 to TRBJ2-1, with 13 nucleotides matching TRBD2. The clonotype was recovered from a human donor who donated a stem cell graft to a child with acute myeloid leukemia. This chain's CDR3 is CASSPRLAGGHEQFF. As DNA, the CDR3 is TGTGCCAGCTCACCACGACTAGCGGGGGGCCATGAGCAGTTCTTC. The full variable domain, rest sourced from reference TRBV18 and TRBJ2-1, is NAGVMQNPRHLVRRRGQEARLRCSPMKGHSHVYWYRQLPEEGLKFMVYLQKENIIDESGMPKERFSAEFPKEGPSILRIQQVVRGDSAAYFCASSPRLAGGHEQFFGPGTRLTVL.